This TCR beta chain came from a study of response to subunit inactivated influenza vaccine. The germline V gene has CDR1 SEHNR and CDR2 FQNEAQ (reference sequence). The CDR3 loop spans 15 amino acids. Losses at the gene ends were 5 bases for V and 3 bases for J; bases not matched to a gene: 3. Each CDR3 protein is one row after TCRdb ran MiXCR on the RT-PCR reads. Among a few hundred thousand distinct CDR3 sequences, just over 20% were seen once, and the ten largest hold roughly 10%. This material consisted of PBMCs from blood, taken less than 22 months after vaccination. This chain joins TRBV7-9 and TRBJ2-5; 13 bases line up with TRBD2. The TCR originated in a man in his fifties or sixties who received an inactivated influenza vaccine. The CDR3 nucleotides read TGTGCCAGCAGCCTTGGGACTAGCGGGGAAGAGACCCAGTACTTC. Translating gives CASSLGTSGEETQYF.